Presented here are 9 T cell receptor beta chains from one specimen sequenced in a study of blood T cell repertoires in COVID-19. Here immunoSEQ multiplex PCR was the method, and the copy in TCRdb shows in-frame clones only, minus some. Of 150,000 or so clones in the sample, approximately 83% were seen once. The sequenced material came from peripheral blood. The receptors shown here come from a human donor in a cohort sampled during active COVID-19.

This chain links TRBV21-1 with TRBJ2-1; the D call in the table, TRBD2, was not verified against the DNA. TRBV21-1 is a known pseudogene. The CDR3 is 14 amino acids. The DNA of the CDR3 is TGTGCCAGACGGGGACTAGCGGGCTACAGGGGGCAGTTCTTC. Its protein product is CARRGLAGYRGQFF.

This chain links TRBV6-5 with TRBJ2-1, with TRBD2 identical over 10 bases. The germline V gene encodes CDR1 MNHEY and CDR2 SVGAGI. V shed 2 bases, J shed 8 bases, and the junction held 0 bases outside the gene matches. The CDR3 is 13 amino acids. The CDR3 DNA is TGTGCCAGCAGTTACGGACTAGCGGATGAGCAGTTCTTC. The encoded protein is CASSYGLADEQFF.

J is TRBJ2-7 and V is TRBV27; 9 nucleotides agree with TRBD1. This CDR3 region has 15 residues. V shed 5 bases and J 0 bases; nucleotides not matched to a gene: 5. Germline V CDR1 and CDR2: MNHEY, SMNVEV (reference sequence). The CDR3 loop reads CASSPGTGSSYEQYF. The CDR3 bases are TGTGCCAGCAGTCCCGGGACAGGGAGCTCCTACGAGCAGTACTTC.

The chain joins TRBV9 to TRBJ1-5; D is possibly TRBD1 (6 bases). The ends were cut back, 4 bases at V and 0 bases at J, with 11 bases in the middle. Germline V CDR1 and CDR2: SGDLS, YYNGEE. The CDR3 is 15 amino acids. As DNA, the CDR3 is TGTGCCAGCAGCTCCGGGACACTTAGCAATCAGCCCCAGCATTTT. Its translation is CASSSGTLSNQPQHF.

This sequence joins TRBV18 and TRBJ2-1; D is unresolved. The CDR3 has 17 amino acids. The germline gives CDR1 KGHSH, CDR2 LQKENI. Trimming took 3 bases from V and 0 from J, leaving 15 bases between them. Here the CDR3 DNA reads TGTGCCAGCTCACCGGGCTCCCAGGTGAGCTCCTACAATGAGCAGTTCTTC. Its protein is CASSPGSQVSSYNEQFF. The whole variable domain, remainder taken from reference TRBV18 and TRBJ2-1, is NAGVMQNPRHLVRRRGQEARLRCSPMKGHSHVYWYRQLPEEGLKFMVYLQKENIIDESGMPKERFSAEFPKEGPSILRIQQVVRGDSAAYFCASSPGSQVSSYNEQFFGPGTRLTVL.

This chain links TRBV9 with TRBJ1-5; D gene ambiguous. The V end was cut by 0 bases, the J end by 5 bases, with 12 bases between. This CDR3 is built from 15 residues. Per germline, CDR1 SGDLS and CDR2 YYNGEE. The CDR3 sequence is CASSVGGEDYQPQHF. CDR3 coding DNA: TGTGCCAGCAGCGTAGGGGGAGAGGACTATCAGCCCCAGCATTTT.

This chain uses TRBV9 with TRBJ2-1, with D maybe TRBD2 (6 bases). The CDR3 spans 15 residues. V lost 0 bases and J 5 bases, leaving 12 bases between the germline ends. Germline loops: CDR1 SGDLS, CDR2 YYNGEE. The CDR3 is CASSVGPAGNNEQFF. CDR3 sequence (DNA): TGTGCCAGCAGCGTAGGTCCCGCGGGAAACAATGAGCAGTTCTTC.

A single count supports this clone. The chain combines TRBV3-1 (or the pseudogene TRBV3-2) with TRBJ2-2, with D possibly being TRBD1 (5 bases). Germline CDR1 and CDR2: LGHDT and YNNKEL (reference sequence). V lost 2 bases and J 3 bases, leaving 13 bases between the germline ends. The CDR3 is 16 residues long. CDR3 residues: CASSQYQGAYTGELFF. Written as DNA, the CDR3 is TGTGCCAGCAGCCAATACCAGGGTGCCTACACCGGGGAGCTGTTTTTT.

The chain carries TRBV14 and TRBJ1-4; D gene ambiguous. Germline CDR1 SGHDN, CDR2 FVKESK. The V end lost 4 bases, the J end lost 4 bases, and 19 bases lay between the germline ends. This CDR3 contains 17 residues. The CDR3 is CASSLGVLSTLNEKLFF. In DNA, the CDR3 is TGTGCCAGCAGCCTCGGGGTGTTATCCACTCTTAATGAAAAACTGTTTTTT. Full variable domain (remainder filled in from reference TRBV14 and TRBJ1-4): EAGVTQFPSHSVIEKGQTVTLRCDPISGHDNLYWYRRVMGKEIKFLLHFVKESKQDESGMPNNRFLAERTGGTYSTLKVQPAELEDSGVYFCASSLGVLSTLNEKLFFGSGTQLSVL.